This T cell receptor (beta chain) comes out of a study of cytomegalovirus exposure and HLA in healthy donors. This clone was counted once. PCR was performed using 60 Vbeta and 13 Jbeta primers. Assay used: immunoSEQ multiplex PCR; TCRdb lists only in-frame clones, some missing. The sample shows 140,000 to 150,000 clones, around 90% of them seen only once. This CDR3 comprises 16 residues. The germline gives CDR1 KGHSH, CDR2 LQKENI. Trimming cost V 6 bases and J 0 bases, with 15 bases left between them. The specimen sequenced was PBMCs. The TCR sequence derives from a woman in her forties in good health and CMV-seronegative. The V and J genes are TRBV18 and TRBJ2-1, with a tentative D call TRBD1 (7 bases). The CDR3 spells CASSPRGTLSYNEQFF. The CDR3 DNA is TGTGCCAGCTCCCCCAGGGGGACTCTCTCCTACAATGAGCAGTTCTTC.